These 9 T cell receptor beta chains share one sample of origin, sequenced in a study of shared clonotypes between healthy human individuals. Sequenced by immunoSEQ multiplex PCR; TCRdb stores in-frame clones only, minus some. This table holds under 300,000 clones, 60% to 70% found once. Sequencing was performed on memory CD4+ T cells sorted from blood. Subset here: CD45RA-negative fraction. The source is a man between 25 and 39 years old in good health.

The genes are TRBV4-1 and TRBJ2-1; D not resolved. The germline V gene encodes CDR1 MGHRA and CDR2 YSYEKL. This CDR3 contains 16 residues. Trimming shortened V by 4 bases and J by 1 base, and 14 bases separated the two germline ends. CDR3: CASSRPAALSYNEQFF. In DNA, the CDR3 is TGCGCCAGCAGCCGTCCGGCAGCGTTATCCTACAATGAGCAGTTCTTC.

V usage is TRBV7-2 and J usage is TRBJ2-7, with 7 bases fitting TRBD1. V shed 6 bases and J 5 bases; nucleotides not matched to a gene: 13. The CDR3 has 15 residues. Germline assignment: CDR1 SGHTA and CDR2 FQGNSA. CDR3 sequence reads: CASSSAGTVYHEQYF. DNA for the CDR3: TGTGCCAGCAGTTCGGCCGGGACAGTTTATCACGAGCAGTACTTC.

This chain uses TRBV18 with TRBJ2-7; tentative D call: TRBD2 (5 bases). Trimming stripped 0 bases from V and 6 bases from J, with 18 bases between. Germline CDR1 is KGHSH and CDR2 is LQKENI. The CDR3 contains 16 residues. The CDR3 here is CASSPPGGLVYGEQYF. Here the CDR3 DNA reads TGTGCCAGCTCACCACCTGGCGGGCTTGTATATGGCGAGCAGTACTTC.

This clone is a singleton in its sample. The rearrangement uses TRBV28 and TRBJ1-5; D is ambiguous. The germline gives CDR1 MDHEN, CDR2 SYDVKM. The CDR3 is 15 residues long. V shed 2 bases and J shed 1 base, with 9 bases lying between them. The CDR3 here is CASSLPGSSNQPQHF. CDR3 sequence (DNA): TGTGCCAGCAGTTTACCGGGGAGCAGCAATCAGCCCCAGCATTTT.

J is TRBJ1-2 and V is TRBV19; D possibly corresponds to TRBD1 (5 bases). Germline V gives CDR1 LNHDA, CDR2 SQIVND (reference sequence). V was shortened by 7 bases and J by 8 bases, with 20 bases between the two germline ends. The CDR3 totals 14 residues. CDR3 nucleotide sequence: TGTGCCAGTAACCCCGGGGGAGGGAACGCAGGCTACACCTTC. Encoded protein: CASNPGGGNAGYTF.

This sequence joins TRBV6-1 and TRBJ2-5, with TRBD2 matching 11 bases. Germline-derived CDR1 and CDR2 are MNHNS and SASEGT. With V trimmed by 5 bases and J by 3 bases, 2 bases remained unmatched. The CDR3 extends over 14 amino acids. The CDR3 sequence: CASSRGLAEETQYF. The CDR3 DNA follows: TGTGCCAGCAGTCGGGGACTAGCGGAAGAGACCCAGTACTTC.

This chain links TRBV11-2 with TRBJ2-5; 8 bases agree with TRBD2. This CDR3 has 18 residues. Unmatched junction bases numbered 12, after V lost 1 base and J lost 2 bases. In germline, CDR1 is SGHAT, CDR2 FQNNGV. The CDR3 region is CASSLGGWGGRTQETQYF. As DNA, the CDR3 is TGTGCCAGCAGCTTAGGAGGGTGGGGCGGGAGGACTCAAGAGACCCAGTACTTC. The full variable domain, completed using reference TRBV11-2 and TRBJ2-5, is EAGVAQSPRYKIIEKRQSVAFWCNPISGHATLYWYQQILGQGPKLLIQFQNNGVVDDSQLPKDRFSAERLKGVDSTLKIQPAKLEDSAVYLCASSLGGWGGRTQETQYFGPGTRLLVL.

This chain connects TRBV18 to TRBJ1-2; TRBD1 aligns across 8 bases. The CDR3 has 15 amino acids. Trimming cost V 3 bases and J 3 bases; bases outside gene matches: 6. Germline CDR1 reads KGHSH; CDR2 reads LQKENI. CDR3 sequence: CASSPSTGVDYGYTF. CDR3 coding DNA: TGTGCCAGCTCACCCTCGACAGGGGTTGACTATGGCTACACCTTC. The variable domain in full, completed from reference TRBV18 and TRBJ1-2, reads NAGVMQNPRHLVRRRGQEARLRCSPMKGHSHVYWYRQLPEEGLKFMVYLQKENIIDESGMPKERFSAEFPKEGPSILRIQQVVRGDSAAYFCASSPSTGVDYGYTFGSGTRLTVV.

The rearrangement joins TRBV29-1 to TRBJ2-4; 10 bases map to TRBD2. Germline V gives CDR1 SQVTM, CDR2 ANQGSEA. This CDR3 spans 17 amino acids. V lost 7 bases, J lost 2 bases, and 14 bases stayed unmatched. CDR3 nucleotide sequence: TGCAGCGCTACCGGGACTAGCGCCCCGGTACCCAAAAACATTCAGTACTTC. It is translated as CSATGTSAPVPKNIQYF.